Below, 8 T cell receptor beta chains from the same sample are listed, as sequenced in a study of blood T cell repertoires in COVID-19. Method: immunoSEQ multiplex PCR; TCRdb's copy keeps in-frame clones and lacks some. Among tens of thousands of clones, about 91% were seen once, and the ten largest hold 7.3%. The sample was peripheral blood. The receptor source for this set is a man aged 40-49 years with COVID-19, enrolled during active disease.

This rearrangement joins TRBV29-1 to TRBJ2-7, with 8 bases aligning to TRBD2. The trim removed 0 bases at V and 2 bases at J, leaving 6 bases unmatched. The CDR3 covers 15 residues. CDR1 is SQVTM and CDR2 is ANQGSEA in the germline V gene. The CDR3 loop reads CSVEDGSGGTYEQYF. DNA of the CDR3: TGCAGCGTTGAAGACGGATCGGGGGGGACCTACGAGCAGTACTTC.

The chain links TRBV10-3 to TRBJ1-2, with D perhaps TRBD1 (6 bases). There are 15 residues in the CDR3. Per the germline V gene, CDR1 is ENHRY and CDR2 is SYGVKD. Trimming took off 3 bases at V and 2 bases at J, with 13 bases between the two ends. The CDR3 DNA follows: TGTGCCATCAGTGATGCGGGGGGGGCCAACTATGGCTACACCTTC. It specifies CAISDAGGANYGYTF.

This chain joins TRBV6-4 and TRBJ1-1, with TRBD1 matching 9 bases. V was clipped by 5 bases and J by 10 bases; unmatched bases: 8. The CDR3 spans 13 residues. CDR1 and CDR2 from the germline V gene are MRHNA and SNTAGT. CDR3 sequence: CASSSGTGYRAFF. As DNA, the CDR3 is TGTGCCAGCAGTTCCGGGACAGGGTATAGAGCTTTCTTT.

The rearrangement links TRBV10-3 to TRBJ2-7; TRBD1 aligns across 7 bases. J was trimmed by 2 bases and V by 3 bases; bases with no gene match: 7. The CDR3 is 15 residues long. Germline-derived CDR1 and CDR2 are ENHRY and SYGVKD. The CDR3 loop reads CAISDSGQGAYEQYF. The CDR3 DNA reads TGTGCCATCAGTGATTCCGGTCAGGGGGCCTACGAGCAGTACTTC.

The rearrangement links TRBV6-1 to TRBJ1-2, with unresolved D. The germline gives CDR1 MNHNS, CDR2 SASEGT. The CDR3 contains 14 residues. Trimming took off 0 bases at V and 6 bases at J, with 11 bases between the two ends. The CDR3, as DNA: TGTGCCAGCAGTGAAGCCCGGTTTTCCAATGGCTACACCTTC. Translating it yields CASSEARFSNGYTF.

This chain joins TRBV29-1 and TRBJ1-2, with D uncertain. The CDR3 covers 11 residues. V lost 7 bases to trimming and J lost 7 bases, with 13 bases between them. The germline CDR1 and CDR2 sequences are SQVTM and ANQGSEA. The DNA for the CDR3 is TGCAGCGACGGACTGGGAGCTGGCTACACCTTC. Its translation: CSDGLGAGYTF.

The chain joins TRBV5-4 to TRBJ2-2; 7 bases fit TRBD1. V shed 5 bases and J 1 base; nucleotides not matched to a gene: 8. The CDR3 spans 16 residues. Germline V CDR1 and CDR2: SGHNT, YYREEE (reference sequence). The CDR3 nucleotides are TGTGCCAGCAGTCCTCCGGGACAGTTGAACACCGGGGAGCTGTTTTTT. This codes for CASSPPGQLNTGELFF.

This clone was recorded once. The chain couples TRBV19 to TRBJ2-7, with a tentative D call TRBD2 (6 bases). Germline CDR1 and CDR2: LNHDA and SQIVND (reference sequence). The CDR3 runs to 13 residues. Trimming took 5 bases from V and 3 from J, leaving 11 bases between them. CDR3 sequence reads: CASSLGGNYEQYF. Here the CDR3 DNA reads TGTGCCAGTAGTCTGGGGGGTAACTACGAGCAGTACTTC.